This T cell receptor (beta chain) was identified in a study of blood T cells in healthy people across ages. A sample-barcoded 5' primer and a J-beta primer mix were used in a second PCR of roughly 7 to 11 cycles. One entry per CDR3 protein, called by TCRdb with MiXCR from the 5' RACE reads. The table includes roughly 1,300,000 distinct CDR3 sequences, approximately 59% detected once. This receptor was obtained from a man aged 18 to 30 in good health. The sample comprised blood.

This CDR3 reads CASSPGTSGGLGEQFF. The CDR3 nucleotides read TGTGCCAGCAGCCCCGGGACTAGCGGGGGGCTGGGTGAGCAGTTCTTC. V gene TRBV9 combines with J gene TRBJ2-1, with 15 nucleotides matching TRBD2. Unmatched junction bases numbered 8, after V lost 4 bases and J lost 9 bases. The CDR3 totals 16 residues. Germline V CDR1 and CDR2: SGDLS, YYNGEE.